The rows below give T cell receptor beta chains drawn from one sample of a study of T cell responses to AZD1222 COVID-19 vaccine. Clones were read by immunoSEQ multiplex PCR, and TCRdb kept only the in-frame ones, dropping some. The sample records more than 80,000 clones, roughly 85% being singletons. The sample here was peripheral blood, taken 28 days after the second AZD1222 dose. The origin of the receptors is an adult who received the AZD1222 COVID-19 vaccine. CDR3s include the opening cysteine and the closing phenylalanine or tryptophan. The D gene is left open where the match is weak. Part of the rows lack a size; the others show once, few, many or a class for expanded clones.

J	size	D	V	CDR3	DNA
TRBJ1-5	-	-	TRBV7-8	CASSLVGGEGNQPQHF	TGTGCCAGCAGCTTAGTGGGGGGTGAGGGCAATCAGCCCCAGCATTTT
TRBJ2-7	-	-	TRBV15	CATSTQGGYEQYF	TGTGCCACCAGCACGCAGGGCGGGTACGAGCAGTACTTC
TRBJ1-5	-	TRBD1	TRBV28	CASSFGAYQRNRDRVRNQPQHF	TGTGCCAGCAGTTTTGGGGCCTACCAACGAAACAGGGACAGGGTTCGTAATCAGCCCCAGCATTTT
TRBJ1-5	once	-	TRBV27	CASSLSGNQPQHF	TGTGCCAGCAGTTTATCCGGCAATCAGCCCCAGCATTTT
TRBJ1-5	-	TRBD1	TRBV28	CASSSGTEWFDQPQHF	TGTGCCAGCAGCTCCGGGACAGAGTGGTTCGATCAGCCCCAGCATTTT
TRBJ1-2	-	TRBD1	TRBV24-1	CATSDPGQGASGYTF	TGTGCCACCAGTGACCCTGGACAGGGGGCAAGTGGCTACACCTTC
TRBJ2-7	-	TRBD1	TRBV28	CASIAPGQARDF	TGTGCCAGCATCGCACCGGGACAGGCTCGGGACTTC
TRBJ2-1	-	-	TRBV11-3	CASSPRGGNNEQFF	TGTGCCAGCAGCCCGAGGGGGGGGAACAATGAGCAGTTCTTC
TRBJ2-1	-	TRBD2	TRBV15	CATSTRTSGGNEQFF	TGTGCCACCAGCACTAGGACTAGCGGGGGCAATGAGCAGTTCTTC
TRBJ1-6	-	-	TRBV4-3	CASSQVFGGGGNSPLHF	TGCGCCAGCAGCCAAGTCTTCGGGGGAGGGGGAAATTCACCCCTCCACTTT
TRBJ2-1	-	TRBD2	TRBV7-2	CASSTGLAAYNEQFF	TGTGCCAGCAGCACCGGACTAGCGGCTTACAATGAGCAGTTCTTC
TRBJ2-5	-	-	TRBV7-2	CASSPGLGETQYF	TGTGCCAGCAGCCCGGGACTCGGGGAGACCCAGTACTTC
TRBJ2-3	few	-	TRBV29-1	CSVVRDHGTQYF	TGCAGCGTGGTTCGGGACCACGGAACGCAGTATTTT
TRBJ1-4	once	-	TRBV19	CASMSGLLRKLFF	TGTGCCAGTATGTCAGGGTTGCTCCGAAAACTGTTTTTT
TRBJ1-5	-	-	TRBV18	CASSNGVGGSNQPQHF	TGTGCCAGCTCGAACGGGGTAGGGGGGAGCAATCAGCCCCAGCATTTT
TRBJ1-1	-	-	TRBV2	CASSPKVGNTEAFF	TGTGCCAGCAGTCCGAAGGTAGGAAACACTGAAGCTTTCTTT
TRBJ1-1	-	-	TRBV5-4	CASSLYQEIVAFF	TGTGCCAGCAGCTTGTATCAGGAAATAGTAGCTTTCTTT
TRBJ2-7	-	-	TRBV5-5	CASTTPGVYEQYF	TGTGCCAGCACAACCCCAGGGGTCTACGAGCAGTACTTC
TRBJ1-4	-	TRBD1	TRBV7-9	CASSFRTGLGEKLFF	TGTGCCAGCAGCTTCAGGACAGGTCTTGGGGAAAAACTGTTTTTT
TRBJ2-5	-	-	TRBV27	CASRGGGEETQYF	TGTGCCAGCAGGGGTGGAGGGGAAGAGACCCAGTACTTC
TRBJ2-1	-	TRBD2	TRBV18	CASSPFTSGGDSYNEQFF	TGTGCCAGCTCACCATTCACTAGCGGGGGGGACTCCTACAATGAGCAGTTCTTC
TRBJ1-4	-	-	TRBV19	CASGRTERVEKLFF	TGTGCCAGTGGACGGACTGAGAGGGTTGAAAAACTGTTTTTT
TRBJ1-5	-	TRBD1	TRBV18	CASSLTGGDQPQHF	TGTGCCAGCTCACTAACAGGGGGCGATCAGCCCCAGCATTTT
TRBJ2-2	-	-	TRBV27	CASSLLNRGANTGELFF	TGTGCCAGCAGTTTACTTAATAGGGGGGCGAACACCGGGGAGCTGTTTTTT
TRBJ1-2	-	TRBD1	TRBV27	CASSDPGGAGYTF	TGTGCCAGCAGTGACCCAGGGGGCGCGGGCTACACCTTC
TRBJ2-7	-	-	TRBV29-1	CSVKGRSSYEQYF	TGCAGCGTCAAGGGACGAAGCTCCTACGAGCAGTACTTC
TRBJ1-1	-	-	TRBV6-5	CASSRTSENTEAFF	TGTGCCAGCAGCCGGACGTCGGAAAACACTGAAGCTTTCTTT
TRBJ2-7	-	TRBD2	TRBV6-1	CASSEYVGGSFYEQYF	TGTGCCAGCAGTGAATACGTTGGCGGGAGTTTCTACGAGCAGTACTTC
TRBJ1-2	-	-	TRBV6-5	CASRDKGDYGYTF	TGTGCCAGCAGGGACAAGGGGGACTATGGCTACACCTTC
TRBJ2-3	-	-	TRBV7-2	CASSLAPSGTDTQYF	TGTGCCAGCAGCTTAGCGCCTAGCGGCACAGATACGCAGTATTTT
TRBJ2-1	once	TRBD2	TRBV2	CASTQGGRAGREQFF	TGTGCCAGCACTCAGGGAGGGAGGGCCGGTCGTGAGCAGTTCTTC
TRBJ1-6	-	-	TRBV6-5	CASSGTSSYNSPLHF	TGTGCCAGCTCCGGGACAAGCTCCTATAATTCACCCCTCCACTTT
TRBJ2-2	-	-	TRBV5-1	CASSLEGGANTGELFF	TGCGCCAGCAGCTTGGAGGGGGGCGCGAACACCGGGGAGCTGTTTTTT
TRBJ2-2	-	-	TRBV4-3	CASSQEFRASLLSVGELFF	TGCGCCAGCAGCCAAGAATTTAGGGCTAGCCTCCTGTCTGTCGGGGAGCTGTTTTTT
TRBJ1-6	-	-	TRBV18	CASSPRDTRRNNSPLHF	TGTGCCAGCTCACCGAGAGACACACGGCGGAATAATTCACCCCTCCACTTT
TRBJ2-2	-	-	TRBV12-3/TRBV12-4	CATPGLSGGELFF	TGTGCCACCCCGGGGCTCTCGGGTGGGGAGCTGTTTTTT
TRBJ1-2	-	TRBD1	TRBV6-5	CASSQRTGVFYGYTF	TGTGCCAGCAGTCAACGGACAGGGGTCTTTTATGGCTACACCTTC
TRBJ1-5	-	TRBD1	TRBV5-4	CASSSQGSNQPQHF	TGTGCCAGCAGCTCACAGGGGTCGAATCAGCCCCAGCATTTT